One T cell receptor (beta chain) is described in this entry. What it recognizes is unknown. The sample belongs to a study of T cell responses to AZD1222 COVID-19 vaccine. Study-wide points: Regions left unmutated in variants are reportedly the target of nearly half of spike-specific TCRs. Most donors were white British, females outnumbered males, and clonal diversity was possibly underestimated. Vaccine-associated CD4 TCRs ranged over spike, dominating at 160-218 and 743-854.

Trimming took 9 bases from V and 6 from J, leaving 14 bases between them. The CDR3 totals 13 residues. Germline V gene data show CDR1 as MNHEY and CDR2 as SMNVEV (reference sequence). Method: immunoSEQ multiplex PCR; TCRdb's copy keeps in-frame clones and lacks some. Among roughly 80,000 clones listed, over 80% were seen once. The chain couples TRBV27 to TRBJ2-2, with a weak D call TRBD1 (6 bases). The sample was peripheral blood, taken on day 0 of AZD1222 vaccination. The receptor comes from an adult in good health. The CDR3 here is CASTGNFPGELFF. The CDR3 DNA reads TGTGCCAGTACAGGGAATTTTCCCGGGGAGCTGTTTTTT.